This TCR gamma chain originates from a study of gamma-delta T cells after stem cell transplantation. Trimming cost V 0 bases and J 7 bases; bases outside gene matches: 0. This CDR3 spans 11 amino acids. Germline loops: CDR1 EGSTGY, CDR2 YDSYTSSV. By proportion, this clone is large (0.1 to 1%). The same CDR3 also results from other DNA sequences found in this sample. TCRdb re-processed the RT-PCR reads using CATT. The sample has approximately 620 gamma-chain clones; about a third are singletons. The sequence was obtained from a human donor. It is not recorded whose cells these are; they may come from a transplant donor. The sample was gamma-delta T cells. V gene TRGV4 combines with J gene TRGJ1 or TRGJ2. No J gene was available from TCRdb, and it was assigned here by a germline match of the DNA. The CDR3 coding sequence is TGTGCCACCTGGGATGGGTATAAGAAACTCTTT. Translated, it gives CATWDGYKKLF.